The clone carrying this TCR beta chain was seen only a few times. Its antigen is not known. The CDR3 is 14 amino acids. V gave up 6 bases and J gave up 2 bases; unmatched junction bases: 2. Looked up from germline, CDR1 is MNHEY and CDR2 is SVGAGI. These data originate in a study of cytomegalovirus exposure and HLA in healthy donors. General study findings and limits: A later analysis associated 16,951 TCR beta sequences with HLA alleles at a 0.05 false discovery rate. It was likely that a cluster of highly shared sequence variants was a sequencing artifact.

PCR employed 60 Vbeta and 13 Jbeta primers. Clones were sequenced by immunoSEQ multiplex PCR, and TCRdb holds only the in-frame ones, with some missing. This sample has under 130,000 clones, with 60% to 75% found just once. The specimen was PBMCs. The V call is TRBV6-5, the J call TRBJ1-3, with 9 bases aligning to TRBD1. The source of this sequence is a man aged 40-49 years in good health and CMV-seropositive. The CDR3 loop is CASSRDRAGNTIYF. CDR3 DNA: TGTGCCAGCAGCCGGGACAGGGCTGGAAACACCATATATTTT.